This T cell receptor (beta chain) was identified during a study of cytomegalovirus exposure and HLA in healthy donors. Study-wide context: The study placed about four fifths of its 398 genotyped donors in the Caucasian-associated ancestry cluster.

As concerns this clone: Its antigen remains unknown.

The PCR had 60 Vbeta and 13 Jbeta primers. Repertoires were generated with immunoSEQ multiplex PCR, while TCRdb's copy carries only in-frame clones and drops some. Seen here are 200,000 to 250,000 clones, around four fifths observed once, and the top ten hold roughly 1.6%. Study-wide results and caveats: The study found most TCR sequences rare, yet found some public TCRs in many donors.

The sample was PBMCs. The receptor comes from a man aged 50-59 years in good health and CMV-seronegative.

CDR3 in amino acids: CASSPAYSTDTQYF. Written as DNA, the CDR3 is TGTGCCAGCTCCCCAGCGTATAGCACAGATACGCAGTATTTT. The V call is TRBV7-3, the J call TRBJ2-3, with D uncertain. This CDR3 comprises 14 residues. With 8 bases removed from V and 0 bases from J, the gap between germline ends came to 12 bases. Germline CDR1 SGHTA, CDR2 FQGTGA.